A single sample gave rise to the 25 T cell receptor beta chains below, sequenced in a study of blood T cell repertoires in COVID-19. Using immunoSEQ multiplex PCR, the repertoire was profiled, and TCRdb retains in-frame clones only, with some absent. This table has 300,000 to 400,000 clones, 87% appearing once. The sequencing sample was made of peripheral blood. The receptors originated from a woman between 50 and 59 years old who had recovered from COVID-19.

This clone was recorded once. Written as DNA, the CDR3 is TGTGCCAGCAGTGAATCAGAAGAGACCCAGTACTTC. Protein product: CASSESEETQYF. The rearrangement uses TRBV2 and TRBJ2-5; no clear D gene. The CDR3 runs to 12 residues. Trimming shortened V by 2 bases and J by 3 bases, and 4 bases separated the two germline ends. Germline CDR1 and CDR2: SNHLY and FYNNEI.

The genes are TRBV12-3 or TRBV12-4 and TRBJ2-1; 10 bases fit TRBD2. CDR3 length equals 13 residues. The ends lost 3 bases at V and 7 bases at J; junction bases unmatched: 0. The CDR3 nucleotides read TGTGCCAGCAGTTTTAGCGGGAGGAATGAGCAGTTCTTC. Translating it yields CASSFSGRNEQFF.

This chain links TRBV5-4 with TRBJ2-2, with 8 bases aligning to TRBD1. This CDR3 is 15 amino acids long. The ends lost 1 base at V and 9 bases at J; junction bases unmatched: 8. Per the germline V gene, CDR1 is SGHNT and CDR2 is YYREEE (reference sequence). DNA for the CDR3: TGTGCCAGCAGCTTGATTTCTGGGACAGGTCGGGAGCTGTTTTTT. Protein product: CASSLISGTGRELFF.

This clone was found once. This chain links TRBV7-9 with TRBJ2-2; 7 positions agree with TRBD2. CDR1 and CDR2 from the germline V gene are SEHNR and FQNEAQ (reference sequence). This CDR3 has 16 residues. J was trimmed by 6 bases and V by 2 bases; bases with no gene match: 9. CDR3 residues: CASSLTPGGSPGELFF. CDR3 DNA sequence: TGTGCCAGCAGCTTAACCCCGGGGGGAAGCCCCGGGGAGCTGTTTTTT.

The chain couples TRBV28 to TRBJ2-2; the match to TRBD1 covers 9 bases. Trimming cost V 6 bases and J 6 bases; bases outside gene matches: 11. The length of the CDR3 is 16 residues. Looked up from germline, CDR1 is MDHEN and CDR2 is SYDVKM. The CDR3 DNA follows: TGTGCCAGCAGCATATTGGGACAGGGATTCGCCGGGGAGCTGTTTTTT. Translation: CASSILGQGFAGELFF.

This clone was detected a few times. The V and J genes are TRBV19 and TRBJ2-1; 11 bases align to TRBD1. There are 18 residues in the CDR3. CDR1 and CDR2 (germline): LNHDA, SQIVND (reference sequence). V lost 4 bases, J lost 8 bases, and 16 bases stayed unmatched. CDR3 in amino acids: CASSRRRPGQGVRDEQFF. The CDR3 DNA is TGTGCCAGTAGTAGAAGACGTCCGGGACAGGGGGTGAGAGATGAGCAGTTCTTC.

This chain connects TRBV5-1 to TRBJ2-4; D perhaps matches TRBD1 (5 bases). Germline assignment: CDR1 SGHRS and CDR2 YFSETQ. The CDR3 consists of 14 residues. Trimming took 1 base from V and 6 from J, leaving 11 bases between them. In nucleotides, the CDR3 is TGCGCCAGCAGCTTGACCCAGGGTAGAAACATTCAGTACTTC. This gives the protein CASSLTQGRNIQYF. Full variable domain (remainder filled in from reference TRBV5-1 and TRBJ2-4): KAGVTQTPRYLIKTRGQQVTLSCSPISGHRSVSWYQQTPGQGLQFLFEYFSETQRNKGNFPGRFSGRQFSNSRSEMNVSTLELGDSALYLCASSLTQGRNIQYFGAGTRLSVL.

The chain employs TRBV19 and TRBJ2-1, with 10 bases that match TRBD2. Unmatched junction bases numbered 10, after V lost 3 bases and J lost 8 bases. The germline V gene has CDR1 LNHDA and CDR2 SQIVND (reference sequence). The length of the CDR3 is 16 residues. The CDR3 reads CASSMERGGVQDEQFF. For the CDR3, the DNA is TGTGCCAGTAGTATGGAGCGGGGGGGCGTCCAGGATGAGCAGTTCTTC.

The chain links TRBV5-1 to TRBJ2-7; TRBD1 agrees at 7 bases. Germline assignment: CDR1 SGHRS and CDR2 YFSETQ. The CDR3 runs 16 residues. V lost 4 bases to trimming and J lost 1 base; unmatched junction nucleotides: 11. The CDR3 is CASSLGRDSKSYEQYF. The CDR3 DNA reads as TGCGCCAGCAGCCTCGGCCGGGACAGCAAATCCTACGAGCAGTACTTC.

The rearrangement joins TRBV7-8 to TRBJ2-5, with 8 bases identical to TRBD1. Per germline, CDR1 SGHVS and CDR2 FQNEAQ. This CDR3 is 16 amino acids long. V lost 4 bases, J lost 3 bases, and 10 bases stayed unmatched. The CDR3 DNA reads TGTGCCAGCAGCTCTCGACAGGGGCCACGGGAAGAGACCCAGTACTTC. This codes for CASSSRQGPREETQYF.

The CDR3 loop reads CASSQVGTGGSDEQYF. CDR3 DNA sequence: TGCGCCAGCAGCCAAGTAGGGACAGGGGGCTCGGACGAGCAGTACTTC. This sequence joins TRBV4-1 and TRBJ2-7; 12 bases are a match to TRBD1. The CDR3 runs 16 residues. Germline loops: CDR1 MGHRA, CDR2 YSYEKL. J lost 5 bases, V lost 1 base, and 6 bases had no gene match.

The chain employs TRBV15 and TRBJ1-4; TRBD1 aligns across 8 bases. The V and J ends lost 3 bases and 4 bases, in that order; junction bases with no gene match: 7. CDR1 is LNHNV and CDR2 is YYDKDF in the germline V gene (reference sequence). The CDR3 runs to 16 residues. CDR3 region: CATSSLGQVLNEKLFF. CDR3 DNA sequence: TGTGCCACCAGCAGCCTGGGACAGGTCCTTAATGAAAAACTGTTTTTT.

This clone came up once. The chain links TRBV7-8 to TRBJ1-2; possibly TRBD1 for D (5 bases). Trimming took off 5 bases at V and 4 bases at J, with 14 bases between the two ends. Germline V gene sequence: CDR1 SGHVS, CDR2 FQNEAQ. The CDR3 contains 14 residues. This chain's CDR3 is CASSAQGSGYGYTF. CDR3 DNA: TGTGCCAGCAGCGCCCAGGGCTCGGGCTATGGCTACACCTTC.

V and J are TRBV11-3 and TRBJ2-1, with 12 bases lining up with TRBD2. CDR1 is SGHNT, CDR2 YENEEA, per germline. The CDR3 length is 18 residues. V was pared by 4 bases and J by 4 bases, with 11 bases of the junction left unmatched. CDR3 in DNA: TGTGCCAGCAGCTCAACCGCATTACTAGCGGGGGGTTACAATGAGCAGTTCTTC. Its protein product is CASSSTALLAGGYNEQFF. Combining the CDR3 with reference TRBV11-3 and TRBJ2-1 gives the whole variable domain EAGVVQSPRYKIIEKKQPVAFWCNPISGHNTLYWYLQNLGQGPELLIRYENEEAVDDSQLPKDRFSAERLKGVDSTLKIQPAELGDSAVYLCASSSTALLAGGYNEQFFGPGTRLTVL.

This clone was detected once. V is TRBV11-2 and J is TRBJ2-1, with D perhaps matching TRBD1 (6 bases). V was shortened by 7 bases and J by 10 bases, with 11 bases between the two germline ends. CDR1 is SGHAT and CDR2 is FQNNGV in the germline V gene. CDR3 length: 11 residues. The CDR3 region is CASNKGVEQFF. CDR3 nucleotide sequence: TGTGCCAGCAACAAGGGGGTAGAGCAGTTCTTC.

This clone was counted between two and nine times. V is TRBV7-3 and J is TRBJ2-1; 14 bases are a match to TRBD2. Germline CDR1 and CDR2: SGHTA and FQGTGA. The J segment lost 5 bases and the V segment lost 5 bases, leaving 8 bases of the junction unmatched. This CDR3 contains 17 residues. The CDR3 DNA is TGTGCCAGCAGCCTTAGGAGACTAGCGGGAGGGAACAATGAGCAGTTCTTC. Protein product: CASSLRRLAGGNNEQFF.

This chain joins TRBV5-1 and TRBJ2-7, with TRBD1 matching 10 bases. CDR1 and CDR2 (germline): SGHRS, YFSETQ. This CDR3 region has 17 residues. The trim removed 2 bases at V and 2 bases at J, leaving 10 bases unmatched. The chain's CDR3 is CASSLGLLGQGTYEQYF. The DNA of the CDR3 is TGCGCCAGCAGCTTAGGGCTTCTGGGACAGGGGACCTACGAGCAGTACTTC.

J is TRBJ1-5 and V is TRBV19, with unresolved D. Germline V gene lookup returns CDR1 LNHDA and CDR2 SQIVND (reference sequence). The V end lost 6 bases, the J end lost 5 bases, and 14 bases lay between the germline ends. The CDR3 is made up of 14 amino acids. The CDR3 sequence is CASSEGGYYQPQHF. The CDR3 DNA is TGTGCCAGTAGCGAAGGAGGGTACTATCAGCCCCAGCATTTT.

The chain combines TRBV9 with TRBJ2-5, with D perhaps TRBD2 (5 bases). The germline gives CDR1 SGDLS, CDR2 YYNGEE. The V and J ends lost 3 bases and 5 bases respectively, with 11 bases between them. The CDR3 consists of 13 residues. The CDR3 is CASSGGPQETQYF. CDR3 DNA sequence: TGTGCCAGCAGCGGCGGGCCACAGGAGACCCAGTACTTC. Variable domain in full (rest from reference TRBV9 and TRBJ2-5): DSGVTQTPKHLITATGQRVTLRCSPRSGDLSVYWYQQSLDQGLQFLIQYYNGEERAKGNILERFSAQQFPDLHSELNLSSLELGDSALYFCASSGGPQETQYFGPGTRLLVL.

V is TRBV28 and J is TRBJ2-1; possibly TRBD2 for D (6 bases). The CDR3 totals 18 residues. The ends were cut back, 3 bases at V and 0 bases at J, with 18 bases in the middle. Germline CDR1 reads MDHEN; CDR2 reads SYDVKM. CDR3 residues: CASSFRGYALSSYNEQFF. The CDR3 coding sequence is TGTGCCAGCAGTTTTCGGGGGTATGCGCTGAGCTCCTACAATGAGCAGTTCTTC.

The chain has TRBV20-1 and TRBJ2-3; D unclear. CDR1 is DFQATT and CDR2 is SNEGSKA in the germline V gene (reference sequence). The CDR3 sequence is 10 residues long. V lost 6 bases to trimming and J lost 12 bases, with 13 bases between them. The DNA of the CDR3 is TGCAGTGCCTTGCACTCCCCCCAGTATTTT. Amino acids: CSALHSPQYF.

In its sample, this clone was seen a few times. The V and J genes are TRBV7-9 and TRBJ2-7; TRBD1 might be the D (6 bases). Trimming took off 5 bases at V and 1 base at J, with 12 bases between the two ends. Looked up from germline, CDR1 is SEHNR and CDR2 is FQNEAQ (reference sequence). This CDR3 has 14 amino acids. The CDR3 is CASSVTGLSYEQYF. CDR3 nucleotides: TGTGCCAGCAGCGTTACAGGGTTGTCCTACGAGCAGTACTTC.

The chain has TRBV2 and TRBJ2-1; D gene ambiguous. Per the germline V gene, CDR1 is SNHLY and CDR2 is FYNNEI. This CDR3 comprises 12 residues. V lost 1 base and J 15 bases, leaving 13 bases between the germline ends. The CDR3 DNA reads as TGTGCCAGCAGTGAAGACGCGGCGACGTCGTTCTTC. Translated, it gives CASSEDAATSFF. Full variable domain (rest looked up from reference TRBV2 and TRBJ2-1): EPEVTQTPSHQVTQMGQEVILRCVPISNHLYFYWYRQILGQKVEFLVSFYNNEISEKSEIFDDQFSVERPDGSNFTLKIRSTKLEDSAMYFCASSEDAATSFFGPGTRLTVL.

The chain couples TRBV7-9 to TRBJ1-2; 9 bases match TRBD1. Germline V gene sequence: CDR1 SEHNR, CDR2 FQNEAQ (reference sequence). V shed 6 bases and J 6 bases; nucleotides not matched to a gene: 5. This CDR3 spans 13 amino acids. CDR3 protein: CASRRTGVNGYTF. The CDR3 coding sequence is TGTGCCAGCAGACGGACAGGGGTTAATGGCTACACCTTC.

The chain links TRBV6-1 to TRBJ1-5; 9 bases line up with TRBD1. The germline gives CDR1 MNHNS, CDR2 SASEGT. V shed 3 bases and J 3 bases; nucleotides not matched to a gene: 12. CDR3 length: 18 amino acids. CDR3 in amino acids: CASSEGGTGFSVNQPQHF. The DNA for the CDR3 is TGTGCCAGCAGTGAGGGTGGGACAGGGTTTTCGGTCAATCAGCCCCAGCATTTT.